Listed below are T cell receptor beta chains from one sample, sequenced in a study of early T cells in non-severe SARS-CoV-2 infection. TCRdb re-derived calls from the 5' RACE reads in MiXCR, one entry per CDR3 protein. The sample lists 85,000 to 90,000 distinct CDR3 sequences, roughly 14% seen once, with about 0.58% in the top ten. The sequenced sample consisted of whole blood. The source is an adult who was a healthcare worker with PCR-confirmed SARS-CoV-2 infection or an uninfected control (not recorded which). The CDR3 runs from the conserved cysteine through the conserved F or W. The order of the fields is J gene, D gene, V gene, clone size, CDR3 protein, CDR3 DNA. A D gene is named only where the DNA matches it firmly. Size is stated for part of the rows, as once, few or many counts, or as a class when the clone is expanded.

>TRBJ1-2|TRBD1|TRBV7-6|few
CASSLGQGRRHYGYTF
TGTGCCAGCAGCTTAGGACAGGGGCGAAGGCACTATGGCTACACCTTC
>TRBJ1-5|-|TRBV2|many
CASSRPTRENSNQPQHF
TGTGCCAGCAGTCGTCCGACCAGGGAAAATAGCAATCAGCCCCAGCATTTT
>TRBJ1-5|-|TRBV7-9|many
CASSLGGYSNQPQHF
TGTGCCAGCAGCTTAGGGGGATATAGCAATCAGCCCCAGCATTTT
>TRBJ1-4|TRBD1|TRBV7-9|-
CASSLGTGLNEKLFF
TGTGCCAGCAGCCTGGGGACAGGGCTAAATGAAAAACTGTTTTTT
>TRBJ2-3|-|TRBV3-1|-
CASRGLALTDTQYF
TGTGCCAGCAGGGGATTGGCGTTGACAGATACGCAGTATTTT
>TRBJ2-1|-|TRBV7-3|-
CASSPGSSYNEQFF
TGTGCCAGCAGCCCCGGAAGCTCCTACAATGAGCAGTTCTTC
>TRBJ1-2|-|TRBV7-6|-
CASSSTSTGYGYTF
TGTGCCAGCAGCTCTACGTCGACAGGCTATGGCTACACCTTC
>TRBJ1-1|TRBD1|TRBV5-1|-
CASSLGDSRNTEAFF
TGCGCCAGCAGCTTGGGGGACAGTAGAAACACTGAAGCTTTCTTT
>TRBJ2-3|-|TRBV7-8|few
CASSRRILGDTQYF
TGTGCCAGCAGCCGCCGCATCCTAGGGGATACGCAGTATTTT
>TRBJ2-3|-|TRBV24-1|-
CAASESDTQYF
TGTGCCGCCTCTGAGTCAGATACGCAGTATTTT
>TRBJ1-2|-|TRBV3-1|-
CASSGVRYGYTF
TGTGCCAGCAGCGGGGTTCGCTATGGCTACACCTTC
>TRBJ2-1|TRBD2|TRBV24-1|many
CATSDSGGYEQFF
TGTGCCACCAGTGATAGCGGGGGGTATGAGCAGTTCTTC
>TRBJ1-1|TRBD1|TRBV11-2|-
CASSLDHPLRTGASKKNTEAFF
TGTGCCAGCAGCTTAGACCACCCTCTCAGGACAGGGGCCTCCAAAAAGAACACTGAAGCTTTCTTT
>TRBJ2-2|-|TRBV25-1|-
CASSGPREGREMKTGELFF
TGTGCCAGCAGTGGCCCTCGGGAAGGGCGGGAAATGAAGACCGGGGAGCTGTTTTTT
>TRBJ2-6|-|TRBV2|few
CASSPISGANVLTF
TGTGCCAGCAGTCCTATATCTGGGGCCAACGTCCTGACTTTC
>TRBJ2-1|-|TRBV12-3/TRBV12-4|few
CASSFEASRINEQFF
TGTGCCAGCAGTTTCGAGGCTAGCCGTATCAATGAGCAGTTCTTC
>TRBJ2-3|-|TRBV6-5|few
CASSPTGLDTQYF
TGTGCCAGCAGTCCCACAGGGTTGGATACGCAGTATTTT
>TRBJ2-5|-|TRBV15|few
CATSRDVGAETQYF
TGTGCCACCAGCAGAGACGTAGGGGCAGAGACCCAGTACTTC
>TRBJ2-2|-|TRBV29-1|-
CSVYTVSGELFF
TGCAGCGTATACACGGTGTCCGGGGAGCTGTTTTTT
>TRBJ2-5|TRBD1|TRBV20-1|many
CSARDWDRGLETQYF
TGCAGTGCTAGAGACTGGGACAGGGGGCTTGAGACCCAGTACTTC
>TRBJ1-1|-|TRBV6-6|many
CASSYSVGDIEAFF
TGTGCCAGCAGTTACTCAGTCGGGGATATTGAAGCTTTCTTT
>TRBJ2-3|-|TRBV29-1|few
CSVEIPYTDTQYF
TGCAGCGTTGAAATCCCATACACAGATACGCAGTATTTT
>TRBJ1-6|-|TRBV7-2|few
CASSSTVDAYNSPLHF
TGTGCCAGCAGCTCTACAGTAGACGCCTATAATTCACCCCTCCACTTT
>TRBJ1-6|-|TRBV18|-
CASSPFSGTLNSPLHF
TGTGCCAGCTCACCATTTTCCGGGACCTTAAATTCACCCCTCCACTTT
>TRBJ2-2|-|TRBV7-2|-
CASSLGMTTWELFF
TGTGCCAGCAGCTTAGGGATGACAACGTGGGAGCTGTTTTTT
>TRBJ1-1|-|TRBV7-9|few
CASSLAGASYTEAFF
TGTGCCAGCAGCTTAGCTGGGGCGTCGTACACTGAAGCTTTCTTT
>TRBJ2-5|-|TRBV29-1|few
CSVPGYQETQYF
TGCAGCGTTCCGGGGTACCAAGAGACCCAGTACTTC
>TRBJ1-5|-|TRBV12-3/TRBV12-4|-
CASSPLTGKTQPQHF
TGTGCCAGCAGTCCACTTACAGGGAAGACTCAGCCCCAGCATTTT
>TRBJ2-6|-|TRBV12-3/TRBV12-4|many
CASSLTASGANVLTF
TGTGCCAGCAGTTTGACAGCCTCTGGGGCCAACGTCCTGACTTTC
>TRBJ2-5|-|TRBV3-1|-
CASSQDLYHIYQETQYF
TGTGCCAGCAGCCAAGATCTTTATCACATTTACCAAGAGACCCAGTACTTC
>TRBJ2-2|TRBD1|TRBV5-5|few
CASSLYYTGESAGELFF
TGTGCCAGCAGCTTGTATTACACAGGGGAGTCAGCCGGGGAGCTGTTTTTT
>TRBJ1-2|TRBD1|TRBV20-1|-
CSATRTGSKGYTF
TGCAGTGCTACACGGACAGGGTCGAAAGGCTACACCTTC